The text below deals with one T cell receptor (beta chain). The antigen it binds to is not known. Base-call qualities are not available, and no considerably larger clone is one nucleotide away. This specimen belongs to a study of shared clonotypes between healthy human individuals (TCRdb year 2020). Study-level background: Three men and two women, aged 18 to 49 years, made up the cohort. Per donor, three plates each were used for CD4 naive and CD4 memory, two for CD8 naive, and one for CD8 memory. The study deeply sequenced blood TCR repertoires of about 5 healthy adults to estimate repertoire size and the extent of clonotype sharing between individuals. Libraries were prepared and TCR repertoires were sequenced by different laboratories using diverse techniques, in order to increase sequencing depth and limit assay-specific biases. Per donor, leukapheresis produced somewhere between about 0.94 and 8.9 billion PBMCs. General conclusions and limits of the study: Naive subsets generally had larger estimated clonotype richness than memory subsets. The genetic and exposure-history diversity represented was limited by the small number of donors. Rarefaction of sorted-subset datasets indicated incomplete sequencing despite the large sequencing depth. Compared with non-shared clonotypes, the clonotypes found in all four sorted-subset donors had higher generation probabilities. Based on pairwise subsampling, the degree of clonotype sharing among donors was expected to be affected by sequencing depth. When a handful of donors were compared, the shared fraction of clonotypes was around 5% for naive CD4, less than 4% for naive CD8, 2.3% for memory CD4, and about 0.36% for memory CD8. Sampling was restricted to blood, and TCR repertoires in tissues likely differ from the TCR repertoires found in blood.

The CDR3 goes from the cysteine to the phenylalanine over 14 residues. The retained sequence is limited to the CDR3, 42 bases, with the frame set at the first base. CDR1 and CDR2, per the germline V gene, are LGHNA and YNFKEQ. Trimming takes 0 bases from V and 3 bases from J, and the germline ends sit 8 bases apart. The donors were healthy, HIV-negative adults with no recently reported acute infections or vaccinations. All donors were Caucasian adults living in Nashville, Tennessee, USA. Magnetic negative selection was used to enrich CD4+ T cells, after which naive cells were positively selected on CD45RA and the negative fraction became the memory subset. Blood was collected by leukapheresis, and PBMCs were isolated by Ficoll-Histopaque density gradient centrifugation and then cryopreserved in liquid nitrogen vapor phase. Purity and quantity of every magnetically sorted T cell population were checked by analytical flow cytometry. Genomic DNA was isolated from every sorted fraction and measured by UV absorbance on a Nanodrop 2000c.

Using the deep immunoSEQ assay, TCR CDR3 regions were amplified from genomic DNA by multiplex PCR. For each cell subset, the extracted genomic DNA was distributed evenly across all wells of several immunoSEQ 96-well plates, and each plate served as one replicate. For sorted subsets, each replicate PCR was loaded with 200 to 250 ng genomic DNA, equivalent to 30,000 or so T cell genomes. Purified libraries were quantified with a Qubit 3.0 fluorometer, sized on a Bioanalyzer 2100, and re-quantified with the KAPA Library Quantification kit. A separate single-read 150-cycle Illumina NextSeq 550 flow cell was used to sequence each immunoSEQ 96-well plate. Per the original workflow: Because the immunoSEQ output included only junctional sequences and no quality scores, the filtering could not be the same as the filtering used for full-length reads. To assign V/J genes and CDR3, sequences were annotated using PyIR, a Python wrapper for IgBLAST v1.9, with IMGT germline references. Reads with weak V/J assignments (E-value above 1e-6), missing CDR3, stop codons, out-of-frame junctions, or ambiguous translated residues were removed. V3J clonotypes were defined as sequences sharing an identical inferred V gene, J gene, and CDR3 amino acid sequence. To compute the percentage overlap between repertoires, the number of shared unique clonotypes was divided by the size of the smaller repertoire. Repertoire richness was assessed with RTK rarefaction, the Chao1 estimator, and Recon v2.1 estimates of unobserved clonotypes. Generation probabilities for all TCRbeta clonotypes obtained by the gDNA method from four donors were computed using OLGA. The table comes from immuneACCESS by way of TCRdb, which keeps in-frame sequences with V and J called. Part of the clones is missing from these tables; in studies checked, under half for an unresolved V gene and the rest for unknown reasons. V, J and clone size are those of that table, while D and trimming were read from the DNA. Across this sample there are roughly 2.6 million clones, with roughly nine tenths seen only once. Clones ranked in the top ten supply around 0.14% of the sample.

The receptor's source is a young man in good health. The chain links TRBV4-2 with TRBJ1-2; there is no confident call for the D gene. Material for sequencing was naive CD4+ T cells sorted from blood. Interpreted using the paper, the cell subset or site label stands for: CD45RA+ positively selected. The sequence in DNA is TGTGCCAGCAGCCAAGACAGGCTGGACTATGGCTACACCTTC. Translation gives CASSQDRLDYGYTF.